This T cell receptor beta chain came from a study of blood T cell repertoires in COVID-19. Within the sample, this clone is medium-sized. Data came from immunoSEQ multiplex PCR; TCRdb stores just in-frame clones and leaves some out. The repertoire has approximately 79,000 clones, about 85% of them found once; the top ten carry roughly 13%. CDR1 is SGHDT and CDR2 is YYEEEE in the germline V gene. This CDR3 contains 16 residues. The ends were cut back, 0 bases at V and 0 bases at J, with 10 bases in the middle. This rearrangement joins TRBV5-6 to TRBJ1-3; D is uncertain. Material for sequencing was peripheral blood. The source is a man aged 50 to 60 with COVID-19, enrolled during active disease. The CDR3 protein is CASSLALGLSGNTIYF. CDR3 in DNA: TGTGCCAGCAGCTTGGCCCTAGGTCTCTCTGGAAACACCATATATTTT.